This T cell receptor beta chain was sequenced for a study of shared clonotypes between healthy human individuals. Study observations and caveats: Relative to their counterparts shared across all four donors, non-shared clonotypes exhibited diminished generation probabilities. On the whole, naive subsets had larger estimated richness than memory subsets had.

The germline V and J ends were trimmed by 6 bases and 0 bases, with 14 bases remaining between them. This CDR3 spans 15 amino acids. Germline values: CDR1 MNHEY, CDR2 SVGAGI. The protocol was immunoSEQ multiplex PCR, while the TCRdb copy is restricted to in-frame clones and leaves out a portion. The sample has roughly 2,500,000 clones; over 85% are singletons. This clone was recorded once. Its matching antigen is unknown. Sequencing was done on a sample of naive CD4+ T cells from PBMCs. As to subset: CD45RA+ positively selected. The V and J genes are TRBV6-5 and TRBJ2-5; D not resolved. The sequence derives from a man younger than 35 in good health. Some clones in this sample may be carry-over from other donors' samples. CDR3 DNA: TGTGCCAGCAGAATGTGGAGTGGGAACCAAGAGACCCAGTACTTC. It encodes CASRMWSGNQETQYF.